The 20 T cell receptor beta chains given below trace back to one sample, sequenced in a study of T cells in localized non-small cell lung cancer. Profiling relied on immunoSEQ multiplex PCR, and the TCRdb table lists in-frame clones only, not all of them. The table records about 40,000 clones, roughly 79% of them present only once. The sample was peripheral blood mononuclear cells, taken before any cancer treatment. Every receptor here comes from a male donor aged 60 or over with stage II lung adenocarcinoma.

The J gene is TRBJ1-5, the V gene TRBV4-1; no reliable D call. The CDR3 has 14 residues. Trimming removed 0 bases at V and 4 bases at J, with 7 bases between. The germline V gene has CDR1 MGHRA and CDR2 YSYEKL. CDR3 in DNA: TGCGCCAGCAGCCAAGAACAGATGAATCAGCCCCAGCATTTT. Protein sequence: CASSQEQMNQPQHF.

The V call is TRBV7-2, the J call TRBJ1-1; 9 bases fit TRBD1. V was pared by 5 bases and J by 2 bases, with 12 bases of the junction left unmatched. Germline CDR1 and CDR2: SGHTA and FQGNSA. The CDR3 length is 17 residues. CDR3 in amino acids: CASSRDRATASNTEAFF. In nucleotides, the CDR3 is TGTGCCAGCAGCCGGGACAGGGCCACCGCTTCAAACACTGAAGCTTTCTTT.

The rearrangement uses TRBV29-1 and TRBJ2-1, with D perhaps assigned TRBD1 or TRBD2 (5 bases each). Germline V gene sequence: CDR1 SQVTM, CDR2 ANQGSEA. The CDR3 covers 17 residues. V lost 7 bases and J 0 bases, leaving 22 bases between the germline ends. The CDR3 coding sequence is TGCAGCGCTCGGCCACCGGGGCGGCTGAGCTCCTACAATGAGCAGTTCTTC. It codes for CSARPPGRLSSYNEQFF.

The rearrangement uses TRBV6-1 and TRBJ1-5; the D is unclear. V was cut by 2 bases and J by 0 bases, with 8 bases left in between. Germline-derived CDR1 and CDR2 are MNHNS and SASEGT. The CDR3 runs to 15 residues. The DNA for the CDR3 is TGTGCCAGCAGTGAACGGAGGGATAGCAATCAGCCCCAGCATTTT. Translating it yields CASSERRDSNQPQHF.

The chain joins TRBV6-6 to TRBJ2-3, with a tentative D call TRBD1 (5 bases). V lost 5 bases, J lost 2 bases, and 17 bases lay in between. The CDR3 is made up of 16 amino acids. Germline CDR1 reads MNHNY; CDR2 reads SVGAGI (reference sequence). The CDR3 here is CASSPYQGRNTDTQYF. The CDR3 DNA sequence: TGTGCCAGCAGTCCCTATCAGGGCCGCAACACAGATACGCAGTATTTT.

The chain uses TRBV6-5 and TRBJ1-5; no clear D. Trimming pared 5 bases from V and 3 bases from J, leaving 8 bases between. Germline lookup yields CDR1 MNHEY and CDR2 SVGAGI. The CDR3 contains 13 residues. This CDR3 is CASSTSTNQPQHF. CDR3 nucleotide sequence: TGTGCCAGCAGTACCTCAACCAATCAGCCCCAGCATTTT.

This chain connects TRBV11-1 to TRBJ2-7; a possible D gene is TRBD1 (5 bases). The germline V and J ends were trimmed by 1 base and 6 bases, with 10 bases remaining between them. CDR3 length: 13 residues. Germline CDR1 SGHAT, CDR2 FQDESV (reference sequence). Here the CDR3 reads CASSLETAPEQYF. Here the CDR3 DNA reads TGTGCCAGCAGCTTAGAGACAGCCCCCGAGCAGTACTTC. The whole variable domain, remainder taken from reference TRBV11-1 and TRBJ2-7, is EAEVAQSPRYKITEKSQAVAFWCDPISGHATLYWYRQILGQGPELLVQFQDESVVDDSQLPKDRFSAERLKGVDSTLKIQPAELGDSAMYLCASSLETAPEQYFGPGTRLTVT.

The chain links TRBV30 to TRBJ2-5; D unclear. CDR3 length equals 14 residues. From germline, CDR1 is GTSNPN and CDR2 SVGIG (reference sequence). V was shortened by 2 bases and J by 0 bases, with 10 bases between the two germline ends. CDR3 coding DNA: TGTGCCTGGAGTTGGCCTCAGTACCAAGAGACCCAGTACTTC. Protein sequence: CAWSWPQYQETQYF.

This chain joins TRBV5-4 and TRBJ2-7, with a possible D match to TRBD2 (7 bases). Trimming took 2 bases from V and 5 from J, leaving 14 bases between them. CDR3 length: 14 amino acids. In germline, CDR1 is SGHNT, CDR2 YYREEE (reference sequence). CDR3 nucleotide sequence: TGTGCCAGCAGCTTTGGGGGGGCGTTCAACGAGCAGTACTTC. Translated, it gives CASSFGGAFNEQYF.

In this sample, this clone turned up once. This chain uses TRBV10-3 with TRBJ1-1; D uncertain. The CDR3 runs to 12 residues. Trimming left V 1 base short and J 6 bases short, with 6 bases between. Germline V gene data show CDR1 as ENHRY and CDR2 as SYGVKD. CDR3 in DNA: TGTGCCATCAGTGAGTATCCTTCTGAAGCTTTCTTT. Its translation: CAISEYPSEAFF.

This chain uses TRBV30 with TRBJ1-1, with 8 bases that match TRBD1. The CDR3 consists of 14 residues. From germline, CDR1 is GTSNPN and CDR2 SVGIG (reference sequence). J gave up 1 base and V 4 bases, and 5 bases lay outside the gene matches. CDR3 region: CAWTTDRGNTEAFF. The CDR3 nucleotides read TGTGCCTGGACTACTGACAGGGGGAACACTGAAGCTTTCTTT. The whole variable domain, filled in from reference TRBV30 and TRBJ1-1, reads SQTIHQWPATLVQPVGSPLSLECTVEGTSNPNLYWYRQAAGRGLQLLFYSVGIGQISSEVPQNLSASRPQDRQFILSSKKLLLSDSGFYLCAWTTDRGNTEAFFGQGTRLTVV.

The chain couples TRBV7-9 to TRBJ1-5, with 7 bases that match TRBD1. This CDR3 spans 13 amino acids. V lost 5 bases, J lost 5 bases, and 3 bases stayed unmatched. The V gene's germline CDR1 is SEHNR and CDR2 FQNEAQ (reference sequence). In DNA form, the CDR3 reads TGTGCCAGCAGCAGGGGGCAGGATCAGCCCCAGCATTTT. It specifies CASSRGQDQPQHF. The variable domain in full, completed from reference TRBV7-9 and TRBJ1-5, reads DTGVSQNPRHKITKRGQNVTFRCDPISEHNRLYWYRQTLGQGPEFLTYFQNEAQLEKSRLLSDRFSAERPKGSFSTLEIQRTEQGDSAMYLCASSRGQDQPQHFGDGTRLSIL.

The genes are TRBV28 and TRBJ2-1; D not resolved. Trimming pared 3 bases from V and 10 bases from J, leaving 13 bases between. CDR1 MDHEN and CDR2 SYDVKM come from the germline V gene. The CDR3 has 13 residues. For the CDR3, the DNA is TGTGCCAGCAGTTTCGGGCGCGAGAGAGAGCAGTTCTTC. It translates to CASSFGREREQFF.

The CDR3 bases are TGTGCCAGCAATCAAGGACTCAATAATTCACCCCTCCACTTT. Residues: CASNQGLNNSPLHF. V gene TRBV27 combines with J gene TRBJ1-6; D remains ambiguous. Trimming removed 7 bases from V and 5 bases from J, with 12 bases in between. Germline V gene lookup returns CDR1 MNHEY and CDR2 SMNVEV (reference sequence). This CDR3 has 14 amino acids.

The chain couples TRBV13 to TRBJ1-1; no clear D gene. V lost 5 bases and J 5 bases, leaving 6 bases between the germline ends. CDR3 size: 11 residues. Germline CDR1 reads PRHDT; CDR2 reads FYEKMQ (reference sequence). In DNA, the CDR3 is TGTGCCAGCAGCCGGTCGACTGAAGCTTTCTTT. It yields the protein CASSRSTEAFF.

The rearrangement uses TRBV28 and TRBJ2-7, with no clear D. The germline gives CDR1 MDHEN, CDR2 SYDVKM. Trimming left V 6 bases short and J 7 bases short, with 13 bases between. This CDR3 has 12 residues. CDR3 sequence reads: CASRQNLKEQYF. The CDR3 nucleotides read TGTGCCAGCAGACAGAACTTGAAGGAGCAGTACTTC.

V is TRBV5-1 and J is TRBJ2-1; TRBD1 might be the D (5 bases). CDR1 and CDR2 from the germline V gene are SGHRS and YFSETQ. This CDR3 is built from 15 residues. The V and J ends lost 0 bases and 0 bases respectively, with 7 bases between them. CDR3 residues: CASSLEGYSYNEQFF. The DNA for the CDR3 is TGCGCCAGCAGCTTGGAGGGGTACTCCTACAATGAGCAGTTCTTC.

J is TRBJ2-7 and V is TRBV25-1, with TRBD1 matching over 11 bases. The CDR3 has 16 amino acids. J was trimmed by 3 bases and V by 1 base; bases with no gene match: 5. Germline lookup yields CDR1 MGHDK and CDR2 SYGVNS. The chain's CDR3 is CASSESSGQGVYEQYF. The CDR3 DNA sequence: TGTGCCAGCAGTGAATCCTCGGGACAGGGGGTCTACGAGCAGTACTTC.

The rearrangement links TRBV5-6 to TRBJ1-5; tentative D call: TRBD1 (5 bases). Germline V CDR1 and CDR2: SGHDT, YYEEEE. This CDR3 is 14 amino acids long. V dropped 4 bases and J dropped 7 bases, with 15 bases sitting between them. CDR3 region: CASSPGTAVQPQHF. The CDR3 DNA is TGTGCCAGCAGCCCGGGGACCGCTGTACAGCCCCAGCATTTT.

In DNA form, the CDR3 reads TGTGCCAGCGGACAGGGGATGGGAGAGCAGTACTTC. It is translated as CASGQGMGEQYF. The chain uses TRBV14 and TRBJ2-7; 9 bases are shared with TRBD1. V was clipped by 8 bases and J by 7 bases; unmatched bases: 6. Looked up from germline, CDR1 is SGHDN and CDR2 is FVKESK. CDR3 length equals 12 residues.